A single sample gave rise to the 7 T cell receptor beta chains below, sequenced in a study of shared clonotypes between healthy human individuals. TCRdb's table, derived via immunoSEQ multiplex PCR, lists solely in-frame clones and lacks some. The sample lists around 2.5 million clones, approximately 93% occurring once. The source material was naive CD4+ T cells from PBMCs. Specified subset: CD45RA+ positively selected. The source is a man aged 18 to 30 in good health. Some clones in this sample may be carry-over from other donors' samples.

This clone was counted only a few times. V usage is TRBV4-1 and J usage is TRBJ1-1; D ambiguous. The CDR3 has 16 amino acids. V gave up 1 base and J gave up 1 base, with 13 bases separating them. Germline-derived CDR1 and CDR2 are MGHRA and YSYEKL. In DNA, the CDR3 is TGCGCCAGCAGCCAAGTAATCGTCTCCAGGAACACTGAAGCTTTCTTT. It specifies CASSQVIVSRNTEAFF.

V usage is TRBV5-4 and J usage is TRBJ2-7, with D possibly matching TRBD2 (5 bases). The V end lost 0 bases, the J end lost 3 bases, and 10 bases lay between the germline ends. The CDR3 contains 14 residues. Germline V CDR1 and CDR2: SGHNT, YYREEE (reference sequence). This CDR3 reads CASSLGREYYEQYF. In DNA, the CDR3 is TGTGCCAGCAGCTTGGGCCGGGAATACTACGAGCAGTACTTC.

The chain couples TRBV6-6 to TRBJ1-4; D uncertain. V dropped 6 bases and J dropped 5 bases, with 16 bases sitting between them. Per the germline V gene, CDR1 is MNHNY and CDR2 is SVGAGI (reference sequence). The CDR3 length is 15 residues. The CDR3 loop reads CASSTPRARNEKLFF. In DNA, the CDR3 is TGTGCCAGCAGCACCCCCCGGGCCCGCAATGAAAAACTGTTTTTT.

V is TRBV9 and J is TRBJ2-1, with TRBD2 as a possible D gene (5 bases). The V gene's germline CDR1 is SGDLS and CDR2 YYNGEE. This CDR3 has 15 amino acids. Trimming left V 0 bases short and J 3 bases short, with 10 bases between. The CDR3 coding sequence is TGTGCCAGCAGCGTAGGTAGCGACTTCTACAATGAGCAGTTCTTC. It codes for CASSVGSDFYNEQFF.

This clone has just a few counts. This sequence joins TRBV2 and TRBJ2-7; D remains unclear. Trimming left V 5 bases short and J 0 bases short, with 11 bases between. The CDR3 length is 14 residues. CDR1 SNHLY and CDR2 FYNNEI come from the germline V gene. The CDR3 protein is CASSYRLSSYEQYF. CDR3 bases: TGTGCCAGCAGTTATCGGCTAAGCTCCTACGAGCAGTACTTC.

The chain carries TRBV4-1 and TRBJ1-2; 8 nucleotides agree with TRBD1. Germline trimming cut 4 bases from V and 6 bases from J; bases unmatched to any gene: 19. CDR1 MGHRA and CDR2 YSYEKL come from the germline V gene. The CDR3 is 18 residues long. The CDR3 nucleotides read TGCGCCAGCAGCCTAAGAAACATTCTCGGGACAGGCGAAAATGGCTACACCTTC. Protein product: CASSLRNILGTGENGYTF.

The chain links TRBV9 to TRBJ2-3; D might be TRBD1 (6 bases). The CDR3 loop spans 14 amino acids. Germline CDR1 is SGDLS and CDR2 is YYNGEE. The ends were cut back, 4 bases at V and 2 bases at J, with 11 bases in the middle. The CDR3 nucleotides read TGTGCCAGCAGCCCCAGGACAGTCACAGATACGCAGTATTTT. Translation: CASSPRTVTDTQYF.